A selection of T cell receptor beta chains follows, all from one sample in a study of CXCR3-negative and CXCR3-positive naive CD8 T cells. From its re-call of the 5' RACE reads, TCRdb lists each CDR3 protein once, without DNA. The table lists about 40,000 distinct CDR3 sequences. Sequencing was done on a sample of naive CXCR3- CD8+ T cells from blood. The receptors were sampled from a human donor in good health. Some clones in this sample may be carry-over from other donors' samples. CDR3s include the opening cysteine and the closing phenylalanine or tryptophan. For some rows the clone size is stated as once, few or many, or as a class when expanded; others skip it.

V gene	J gene	clone size	CDR3 protein
TRBV28	TRBJ2-5	NA	CASTSHVVPQETQYF
TRBV4-3	TRBJ2-1	NA	CASSQGRGGRNEQLF
TRBV21-1	TRBJ2-5	NA	CASSIGQGMRETQYF
TRBV6-5	TRBJ2-7	NA	CASSFGTVYEQYF
TRBV14	TRBJ2-7	NA	CASSQFISGGVYEQYF
TRBV4-3	TRBJ1-4	medium-sized	CASSHGTATNEKLFF
TRBV29-1	TRBJ2-1	NA	CSAEGQRDHNEQFF
TRBV29-1	TRBJ2-3	NA	CSVEPASTDTQYF
TRBV7-6	TRBJ2-5	NA	CASSSPPWETQYF
TRBV2	TRBJ2-3	NA	CASSDWGVAGDPADTQYF
TRBV29-1	TRBJ2-1	NA	CSVERTGEYEQFF
TRBV29-1	TRBJ2-3	NA	CSVVGESGGPTDTQYF
TRBV14	TRBJ1-1	NA	CASSPWGNTEAFF
TRBV20-1	TRBJ2-7	NA	CSTLAGGTYEQYF
TRBV20-1	TRBJ2-1	medium-sized	CSAASGGGFNEQFF
TRBV6-6	TRBJ2-3	NA	CASFLGDTQYF
TRBV6-2/TRBV6-3	TRBJ2-2	NA	CASSRTEGGELFF
TRBV15	TRBJ2-2	NA	CATSRGTGELFF
TRBV7-2	TRBJ2-7	NA	CASSSPGQPYYEQYF
TRBV9	TRBJ2-6	NA	CASSARTPSGSGANVLTF
TRBV29-1	TRBJ1-1	NA	CSVEGRGNTEAFF
TRBV12-3/TRBV12-4	TRBJ2-2	NA	CASSPGNTGELFF
TRBV6-4	TRBJ2-2	NA	CASSAKGLDTGELFF
TRBV12-3/TRBV12-4	TRBJ1-6	NA	CASKGTGGNSPLHF
TRBV7-9	TRBJ2-7	NA	CASSTDPRLSYEQYF
TRBV7-3	TRBJ1-1	NA	CASSSTGGGATEAFF
TRBV20-1	TRBJ2-2	NA	CSARGQPNTGELFF
TRBV28	TRBJ2-7	NA	CASSRNPEQYF
TRBV7-9	TRBJ2-3	NA	CASSPPRDSYTDTQYF
TRBV28	TRBJ2-3	NA	CATLGSRGPHTDTQYF
TRBV7-9	TRBJ2-5	NA	CASSSTDSQETQYF
TRBV14	TRBJ2-1	NA	CASSLVYNNEQFF
TRBV7-6	TRBJ1-1	NA	CASSFMSHTEAFF
TRBV24-1	TRBJ2-1	NA	CATSDGTSGLLEQFF
TRBV7-9	TRBJ2-3	NA	CASSLSPRDRGGDTQYF
TRBV21-1	TRBJ2-6	NA	CASSKGLNVLTF
TRBV11-2	TRBJ2-7	NA	CASSLEWGFAYEQYF